These 17 T cell receptor beta chains were all obtained from the same sample, sequenced in a study of CD8+CD57+ T cells in acquired aplastic anemia (dated by TCRdb to 2016 to 2019). Expansion of CD8+CD57+ cells had been shown by flow cytometry in the patients chosen for sequencing. These reads were obtained on an Illumina HiSeq 2000. Genomic DNA served as template for TCR beta VDJ combination and CDR3 sequence profiling. The public reads were reprocessed in TCRdb via fastp at Q25 and MiXCR, keeping in-frame beta chains. Every CDR3 protein is listed once, alongside the most common genes and DNA of its rows. This sample holds about 160,000 distinct CDR3 sequences; under 55% were observed only once. The top ten clones comprise approximately 3% of the sample. Specimen: sorted CD4+, CD8+, or CD8+CD57+ T cells (not recorded which) from PBMCs. The receptors stem from a human donor with aplastic anemia.

The CDR3 DNA reads TGCGCCAGCAGCCAATACCAAGACGGGTACGAGCAGTACTTC. Amino acids: CASSQYQDGYEQYF. The V gene is TRBV4-1, the J gene TRBJ2-7; D uncertain. This CDR3 comprises 14 residues. Germline V gene sequence: CDR1 MGHRA, CDR2 YSYEKL. With 2 bases removed from V and 4 bases from J, the gap between germline ends came to 12 bases.

This sequence joins TRBV20-1 and TRBJ2-3; 14 bases map to TRBD2. Germline assignment: CDR1 DFQATT and CDR2 SNEGSKA (reference sequence). The CDR3 contains 16 residues. V was clipped by 6 bases and J by 4 bases; unmatched bases: 9. CDR3 amino acids: CSATGLAGEGADTQYF. Here the CDR3 DNA reads TGCAGTGCAACGGGACTAGCGGGAGAAGGAGCAGATACGCAGTATTTT.

The genes are TRBV4-2 and TRBJ1-1; D may be TRBD1 (6 bases). The CDR3 covers 15 residues. V was pared by 1 base and J by 0 bases, with 9 bases between. Germline assignment: CDR1 LGHNA and CDR2 YNFKEQ. The CDR3 region is CASSQGTVMNTEAFF. The CDR3 region has the DNA TGTGCCAGCAGCCAAGGGACAGTCATGAACACTGAAGCTTTCTTT.

J is TRBJ1-1 and V is TRBV29-1; tentative D call: TRBD1 (5 bases). Looked up from germline, CDR1 is SQVTM and CDR2 is ANQGSEA. There are 14 residues in the CDR3. Trimming stripped 3 bases from V and 1 base from J, with 12 bases between. The CDR3 spells CSVEGGPENTEAFF. The CDR3 coding sequence is TGCAGCGTTGAGGGGGGACCTGAGAACACTGAAGCTTTCTTT. The whole variable domain, filled in from reference TRBV29-1 and TRBJ1-1, reads SAVISQKPSRDICQRGTSLTIQCQVDSQVTMMFWYRQQPGQSLTLIATANQGSEATYESGFVIDKFPISRPNLTFSTLTVSNMSPEDSSIYLCSVEGGPENTEAFFGQGTRLTVV.

V usage is TRBV9 and J usage is TRBJ2-3; no reliable D call. The CDR3 has 14 residues. Germline V gives CDR1 SGDLS, CDR2 YYNGEE. Trimming stripped 0 bases from V and 2 bases from J, with 7 bases between. CDR3 coding DNA: TGTGCCAGCAGCGTAGGGGGTAACACAGATACGCAGTATTTT. The encoded protein is CASSVGGNTDTQYF.

This clonotype was counted a single time. The rearrangement links TRBV20-1 to TRBJ2-7; 9 bases agree with TRBD1. V trimming: 6 bases; J trimming: 6 bases; junction bases outside the gene matches: 6. This CDR3 comprises 12 residues. Germline CDR1 is DFQATT and CDR2 is SNEGSKA (reference sequence). CDR3 nucleotides: TGCAGTGCCACCGAGACAGGGGGCGAGCAGTACTTC. It encodes CSATETGGEQYF.

This chain links TRBV10-1 with TRBJ2-1; D may match TRBD1 or TRBD2 (5 bases each). The germline gives CDR1 WNHNN, CDR2 SYGVQD (reference sequence). The CDR3 extends over 14 amino acids. The V end lost 3 bases, the J end lost 1 base, and 7 bases lay between the germline ends. CDR3 nucleotide sequence: TGCGCCAGCAGTGATGGGGGATCCTACAATGAGCAGTTCTTC. Encoded protein: CASSDGGSYNEQFF.

This clonotype was detected ten times or more. The chain is built from TRBV12-3 or TRBV12-4 and TRBJ2-7; D uncertain. The length of the CDR3 is 15 residues. Between the trimmed V and J ends, which lost 4 bases and 2 bases, there was a span of 15 bases. The CDR3 protein is CASSYFQTSTYEQYF. CDR3 DNA sequence: TGTGCCAGCAGTTATTTCCAGACTTCGACCTACGAGCAGTACTTC.

Concerning this clonotype itself: A much larger clone lies a single base off, so this may be a read error. The chain recombines TRBV5-1 with TRBJ1-1; D uncertain. CDR3 length: 14 residues. Germline V lookup: CDR1 SGHRS, CDR2 YFSETQ. The CDR3 DNA reads as TGCGCCAGCAGATCTGGACTGGAGGACTCTGACGCTTTCTTT. It specifies CASRSGLEDSDAFF.

This clonotype has ten or more counts. The chain combines TRBV10-2 with TRBJ1-6; D not resolved. This CDR3 is built from 16 residues. V was shortened by 0 bases and J by 6 bases, with 12 bases between the two germline ends. Germline V CDR1 and CDR2: WSHSY, SAAADI. CDR3: CASSESSQSFNSPLHF. CDR3 bases: TGCGCCAGCAGTGAGTCAAGCCAGTCTTTTAATTCACCCCTCCACTTT.

The sample holds one count of this clonotype. The chain has TRBV3-1 and TRBJ2-1, with 12 nucleotides matching TRBD2. The germline V gene encodes CDR1 LGHDT and CDR2 YNNKEL (reference sequence). Losses at the gene ends were 10 bases for V and 4 bases for J; bases not matched to a gene: 5. This CDR3 spans 14 amino acids. CDR3 in amino acids: CAIGTSGQYNEQFF. CDR3 DNA sequence: TGTGCCATTGGGACTAGCGGGCAATACAATGAGCAGTTCTTC.

This clonotype was recorded at least ten times. This chain links TRBV4-3 with TRBJ2-3; D is perhaps TRBD1 or TRBD2 (5 bases each). CDR1 and CDR2 from the germline V gene are LGHNA and YSLEER. The CDR3 is 15 residues long. Trimming removed 0 bases at V and 5 bases at J, with 12 bases between. CDR3 nucleotides: TGCGCCAGCAGCCAAGAGGGTCGAGGGGTAGATACGCAGTATTTT. Amino acids: CASSQEGRGVDTQYF.

Comment on this clonotype: This may arise from a read error, as a much more abundant clone is one base away. Given the absence of the conserved phenylalanine or tryptophan at the CDR3 end, a read error is likely. The chain combines TRBV5-1 with TRBJ1-2, with D maybe TRBD1 (5 bases). The germline CDR1 and CDR2 sequences are SGHRS and YFSETQ. Trimming removed 0 bases from V and 11 bases from J, with 17 bases in between. The CDR3 sequence is 14 residues long. The CDR3 loop reads CASSLAAAGREYTL. DNA of the CDR3: TGCGCCAGCAGCTTGGCGGCGGCAGGGAGGGAATACACCCTC.

This clonotype was observed a few times. One end of the junction is discordant with germline, which a read error may explain. This chain links TRBV7-9 with TRBJ1-3; D gene uncertain. Germline loops: CDR1 SEHNR, CDR2 FQNEAQ (reference sequence). The CDR3 runs 15 residues. The CDR3 is CASSSGGVSGNTIHF. CDR3 DNA: TGTGCCAGCAGCTCAGGTGGAGTTTCTGGAAACACCATACATTTT.

This clonotype was seen at least ten times. The CDR3 DNA follows: TGCAGTGCTAGGCCGACTAGCGGGAGGTTTTCGGGGAATGAGCAGTTCTTC. Residues: CSARPTSGRFSGNEQFF. This chain uses TRBV20-1 with TRBJ2-1, with 13 bases lining up with TRBD2. CDR3 length: 17 residues. The V and J ends lost 3 bases and 7 bases, in that order; junction bases with no gene match: 12. Germline V gene sequence: CDR1 DFQATT, CDR2 SNEGSKA (reference sequence).

A few counts support this clonotype. The chain couples TRBV12-5 to TRBJ2-6; tentative D call: TRBD2 (5 bases). Trimming cost V 5 bases and J 0 bases, with 20 bases left between them. Germline CDR1 is LGHNT and CDR2 is FRNRAP. The CDR3 extends over 19 amino acids. Written as DNA, the CDR3 is TGTGCTAGTGGTGGTGACAAGGGCGCGGGTTACTCTGGGGCCAACGTCCTGACTTTC. It is translated as CASGGDKGAGYSGANVLTF.

The chain couples TRBV2 to TRBJ1-1; 9 bases map to TRBD1. Trimming took 8 bases from V and 4 from J; bases not matched to a gene: 2. The CDR3 totals 12 residues. Per the germline V gene, CDR1 is SNHLY and CDR2 is FYNNEI. CDR3 sequence: CASDRGSTEAFF. DNA for the CDR3: TGTGCCAGCGACAGGGGGTCCACTGAAGCTTTCTTT.